The rows below give T cell receptor beta chains drawn from one sample of a study of OX40 agonist ivuxolimab in advanced cancers. Clones were read by immunoSEQ multiplex PCR, and TCRdb kept only the in-frame ones, dropping some. The data contain approximately 60,000 clones, around 87% of them singletons. The starting material was CD4+ or CD8+ T cells sorted from blood, obtained in a trial of the OX40 agonist ivuxolimab. The receptors here all came from an adult with an advanced solid tumor such as melanoma, head and neck, liver or kidney cancer. Both conserved end residues are part of each CDR3. D genes are given only for firm matches. Clone size is shown for a subset of rows, as once, few, many or a class of expanded clone.

v_call	j_call	d_call	clone_size	cdr3_nt	cdr3_aa
TRBV2	TRBJ2-2	.	.	TGTGCCAGCGTACAGGAACTGAACACCGGGGAGCTGTTTTTT	CASVQELNTGELFF
TRBV5-4	TRBJ2-7	TRBD1	.	TGTGCCAGCAGCAACCGGGACAGGTCCGGCGAGCAGTACTTC	CASSNRDRSGEQYF
TRBV6-6	TRBJ2-5	.	.	TGTGCCAGCAGTTACGGCGTAGGCCGCGAGACCCAGTACTTC	CASSYGVGRETQYF
TRBV7-8	TRBJ1-2	.	.	TGTGCCAGCAGCTTAAACCAGGGGAGCGGCTACACCTTC	CASSLNQGSGYTF
TRBV29-1	TRBJ2-2	.	.	TGCAGCGTTGACAGGATTTCGAACACCGGGGAGCTGTTTTTT	CSVDRISNTGELFF
TRBV7-6	TRBJ2-1	TRBD2	.	TGTGCCAGCACTCCCAGGGCTAGCGGGGGGTCATCGTACAATGAGCAGTTCTTC	CASTPRASGGSSYNEQFF
TRBV11-2	TRBJ2-7	.	.	TGTGCCAGCAGCACAGGGTTCAGGGAGCAGTACTTC	CASSTGFREQYF
TRBV11-2	TRBJ1-3	.	once	TGTGCCAGCATCCCAACTTTCGCTCGCGCCCACGGGTCTGGAAACACCATATATTTT	CASIPTFARAHGSGNTIYF
TRBV5-4	TRBJ1-4	.	.	TGTGCCAGCAGCTTGGCACCAGGGAAAAATGAAAAACTGTTTTTT	CASSLAPGKNEKLFF
TRBV6-5	TRBJ1-5	TRBD1	once	TGTGCCAGCAGTCGGGACAGGGACAATCAGCCCCAGCATTTT	CASSRDRDNQPQHF
TRBV6-1	TRBJ1-3	.	.	TGTGCCAGCAGTGAAAGACCCGGATCTCAGGGAGGAAACACCATATATTTT	CASSERPGSQGGNTIYF
TRBV4-2	TRBJ1-4	.	.	TGTGCCAGCAGCCCCGCGCCGAGGGATGAAAAACTGTTTTTT	CASSPAPRDEKLFF
TRBV5-1	TRBJ1-1	TRBD1	.	TGCGCCAGCAGCTTCATGGGACAGGGGGGCGCTGAAGCTTTCTTT	CASSFMGQGGAEAFF
TRBV9	TRBJ2-7	.	.	TGTGCCAGCAGCGTAGAGGGTGGGGGGGCCTCCTACGAGCAGTACTTC	CASSVEGGGASYEQYF
TRBV9	TRBJ2-7	TRBD2	.	TGTGCCAGCAGCGTAGGTCTAGCGGGGAATGGCGGGGAGCAGTACTTC	CASSVGLAGNGGEQYF
TRBV5-1	TRBJ2-1	TRBD2	.	TGCGCCAGCAGCCAGGGACTATCTTCCTACAATGAGCAGTTCTTC	CASSQGLSSYNEQFF
TRBV2	TRBJ2-1	.	.	TGTGCCGGCCAAGCCCCGCGGGGTGAGCAGTTCTTC	CAGQAPRGEQFF
TRBV5-4	TRBJ2-1	TRBD1	.	TGTGCCAGCAGCTTGGAAATGGGACAGGGGTACAATGAGCAGTTCTTC	CASSLEMGQGYNEQFF
TRBV11-1	TRBJ2-1	TRBD2	.	TGTGCCAGCAGCTTAGCGATGGCTAGCGGGGTAAATGAGCAGTTCTTC	CASSLAMASGVNEQFF
TRBV4-2	TRBJ1-1	.	.	TGTGCCAGCAGCCAAGTTACCCAGGACACGGACACTGAAGCTTTCTTT	CASSQVTQDTDTEAFF
TRBV6-5	TRBJ2-7	.	.	TGTGCCAGCAGCCGAGACCCTGGGTCTTACGAGCAGTACTTC	CASSRDPGSYEQYF
TRBV9	TRBJ2-7	TRBD1	once	TGTGCCAGCAGCGTAGGGGGACAGGGAATGGCCTACGAGCAGTACTTC	CASSVGGQGMAYEQYF
TRBV5-1	TRBJ2-2	TRBD1	.	TGCGCCAGCAGTATAGGACAGGGCCAAGGCGGGGAGCTGTTTTTT	CASSIGQGQGGELFF
TRBV7-9	TRBJ2-3	.	.	TGTGCCAGCAGCTTAGATGACAGTGGCACAGATACGCAGTATTTT	CASSLDDSGTDTQYF
TRBV7-7	TRBJ2-3	.	.	TGTGCTAGCAGCTTTAGAGCTAGCACAGATACGCAGTATTTT	CASSFRASTDTQYF
TRBV6-5	TRBJ2-7	.	.	TGTGCCAGTTCCCGGAACGGAGTCTCCTACGAGCAGTACTTC	CASSRNGVSYEQYF
TRBV11-2	TRBJ2-7	.	.	TGTGCCAGCAGCTTAGGACTTGGCGACGAGCAGTACTTC	CASSLGLGDEQYF
TRBV7-9	TRBJ2-3	.	.	TGTGCCAGCAGATTTCCGGGACGGTATAATGAAGATACGCAGTATTTT	CASRFPGRYNEDTQYF
TRBV5-6	TRBJ2-5	TRBD2	.	TGTGCCAGCAGCTTAGGACTAGCGGGTGAGACCCAGTACTTC	CASSLGLAGETQYF
TRBV14	TRBJ2-7	.	.	TGTGCCAGCAGCCAGTTGGGGGTTTCCTACGAGCAGTACTTC	CASSQLGVSYEQYF
TRBV10-3	TRBJ1-2	TRBD1	.	TGTGCCATCAGTGAGTCGACAGGGAACCCCTATGGCTACACCTTC	CAISESTGNPYGYTF